This T cell receptor beta chain was identified in a study of T cell changes during pregnancy in multiple sclerosis. The data were produced by immunoSEQ multiplex PCR, yet TCRdb's version contains in-frame clones alone and is incomplete. The sample shows about 64,000 clones, roughly 92% of them seen only once. Trimming removed 1 base at V and 4 bases at J, with 8 bases between. Germline loops: CDR1 LNHDA, CDR2 SQIVND (reference sequence). The CDR3 has 14 amino acids. The gene calls are TRBV19 and TRBJ2-1; weak D call: TRBD2 (6 bases). This specimen consisted of peripheral blood, obtained in the second trimester of pregnancy. This clonotype was sampled from a female donor with multiple sclerosis, enrolled in a pregnancy study. CDR3 loop: CASSIGGDYNEQFF. The CDR3 bases are TGTGCCAGTAGTATAGGGGGGGATTACAATGAGCAGTTCTTC.